This TCR beta chain was sequenced during a study of T cell responses to AZD1222 COVID-19 vaccine. TCRdb keeps only in-frame clones here, not all; method: immunoSEQ multiplex PCR. This table holds over 130,000 clones, about 91% found once. V shed 0 bases and J 4 bases; nucleotides not matched to a gene: 3. The length of the CDR3 is 18 residues. CDR1 LGHNA and CDR2 YNFKEQ come from the germline V gene. The material was peripheral blood, obtained 28 days after the second AZD1222 dose. The V and J genes are TRBV4-2 and TRBJ2-1; 16 positions match TRBD2. This TCR derives from an adult who received the AZD1222 COVID-19 vaccine. The CDR3 sequence: CASSQEGLAGGLYNEQFF. In DNA, the CDR3 is TGTGCCAGCAGCCAAGAGGGACTAGCGGGAGGGCTGTACAATGAGCAGTTCTTC.